This TCR beta chain stems from a study of cytomegalovirus exposure and HLA in healthy donors. At the level of the study: Prior work identified 95 million to 120 million unique TCR beta sequences in roughly 190 million T cells.

Findings and caveats of the study: With DRB1 most and HLA-C fewest, TCR association rates differed between HLA loci in a later analysis. Later on, a genetic analysis was performed. It linked a missense variant in DCLRE1C with V- and J-gene trimming of TCR beta.

There were likely unrecorded immune exposures, though donors were nominally healthy when sampled. Remarks on this clone: Its antigen is unidentified.

Germline loops: CDR1 LGHNA, CDR2 YSLEER. V was clipped by 4 bases and J by 1 base; unmatched bases: 5. The CDR3 has 17 residues. A multiplex PCR was run with 60 Vbeta primers and 13 Jbeta primers. This table comes from immunoSEQ multiplex PCR, and its TCRdb copy is limited to in-frame clones, with some not included. The sample lists 150,000 or so clones; around 80% were seen once. Sequencing used PBMCs. The V call is TRBV4-3, the J call TRBJ2-3, with 13 bases matching TRBD2. The sequence was obtained from a woman aged 45-59 years in good health and CMV-seropositive. The CDR3 loop is CASSPTGLAGGTDTQYF. The DNA of the CDR3 is TGCGCCAGCAGCCCAACCGGACTAGCGGGAGGCACAGATACGCAGTATTTT.